A selection of T cell receptor beta chains follows, all from one sample in a study of blood T cell repertoires in COVID-19. Only in-frame clones appear in the TCRdb table, and some are missing; sequencing was by immunoSEQ multiplex PCR. The sample lists 79,000 or so clones; 87% were seen once. The sequencing sample was made of peripheral blood. The receptors were gathered from a human donor in a cohort sampled during active COVID-19. Both conserved end residues are part of each CDR3. Each record gives: J gene, V gene, D gene, clone size, CDR3 protein, CDR3 DNA. The D gene is left open where the match is weak. Expanded clones are given a class, and other clones once, few, many or no size at all.

J: TRBJ2-4
V: TRBV28
D: NA
size: NA
CDR3: CASSLGGGGQNIQYF
DNA: TGTGCCAGCAGTTTGGGTGGTGGAGGGCAAAACATTCAGTACTTC

J: TRBJ2-1
V: TRBV5-1
D: TRBD2
size: NA
CDR3: CASSGGDGRASYNEQFF
DNA: TGCGCCAGCAGCGGGGGAGACGGGAGGGCCTCCTACAATGAGCAGTTCTTC

J: TRBJ2-5
V: TRBV4-1
D: NA
size: NA
CDR3: CASSLRTAGETQYF
DNA: TGCGCCAGCAGCCTCCGGACAGCGGGGGAGACCCAGTACTTC

J: TRBJ2-1
V: TRBV6-6
D: NA
size: NA
CDR3: CASRPTTASEQFF
DNA: TGTGCCAGCAGACCTACTACTGCGAGTGAGCAGTTCTTC

J: TRBJ1-2
V: TRBV6-1
D: TRBD1
size: NA
CDR3: CASSEPGGGYGYTF
DNA: TGTGCCAGCAGTGAACCAGGGGGCGGCTATGGCTACACCTTC

J: TRBJ2-4
V: TRBV7-2
D: TRBD1
size: NA
CDR3: CASSLARDSIQYF
DNA: TGTGCCAGCAGCTTAGCCCGGGACAGCATTCAGTACTTC

J: TRBJ2-3
V: TRBV15
D: TRBD2
size: NA
CDR3: CATIHGGGGTDTQYF
DNA: TGTGCCACGATCCACGGGGGGGGTGGCACAGATACGCAGTATTTT

J: TRBJ2-6
V: TRBV6-5
D: NA
size: NA
CDR3: CASRVVSGANVLTF
DNA: TGTGCCAGCCGAGTCGTTTCTGGGGCCAACGTCCTGACTTTC

J: TRBJ2-7
V: TRBV7-9
D: TRBD2
size: NA
CDR3: CASSPREVHRGEQYF
DNA: TGTGCCAGCAGCCCGCGGGAGGTCCATCGCGGCGAGCAGTACTTC

J: TRBJ2-1
V: TRBV28
D: TRBD2
size: NA
CDR3: CASSPGLANRGEQFF
DNA: TGTGCCAGCAGTCCGGGACTAGCAAACAGGGGTGAGCAGTTCTTC

J: TRBJ1-1
V: TRBV7-2
D: TRBD1
size: NA
CDR3: CASSFRGTGFTEAFF
DNA: TGTGCCAGCAGCTTCCGCGGGACAGGCTTCACTGAAGCTTTCTTT

J: TRBJ2-2
V: TRBV29-1
D: TRBD2
size: NA
CDR3: CSVLASGLTGELFF
DNA: TGCAGCGTCTTAGCTAGCGGGTTGACCGGGGAGCTGTTTTTT

J: TRBJ1-5
V: TRBV16
D: NA
size: few
CDR3: CASSPKARTETNQPQHF
DNA: TGTGCCAGCAGCCCAAAGGCCCGGACAGAGACTAATCAGCCCCAGCATTTT

J: TRBJ2-1
V: TRBV5-1
D: NA
size: NA
CDR3: CASSPGSRHNEQFF
DNA: TGCGCCAGTAGCCCGGGGTCCCGGCACAATGAGCAGTTCTTC

J: TRBJ2-7
V: TRBV28
D: TRBD1
size: NA
CDR3: CASSIDRGDEQYF
DNA: TGTGCCAGCAGCATCGACAGGGGAGACGAGCAGTACTTC

J: TRBJ1-1
V: TRBV6-5
D: TRBD1
size: NA
CDR3: CASVGTGGTEAFF
DNA: TGTGCCAGCGTCGGGACAGGGGGTACTGAAGCTTTCTTT

J: TRBJ1-4
V: TRBV10-3
D: TRBD1
size: NA
CDR3: CAISESPFSGGSEKLFF
DNA: TGTGCCATCAGTGAGTCCCCTTTTTCAGGGGGAAGTGAAAAACTGTTTTTT

J: TRBJ2-7
V: TRBV25-1
D: TRBD1
size: NA
CDR3: CASSDRGTGDEQYF
DNA: TGTGCCAGCAGTGACCGCGGGACAGGGGACGAGCAGTACTTC

J: TRBJ2-5
V: TRBV6-5
D: NA
size: once
CDR3: CASSYNSGVETQYF
DNA: TGTGCCAGCAGTTACAATTCGGGGGTAGAGACCCAGTACTTC

J: TRBJ2-7
V: TRBV27
D: TRBD1
size: few
CDR3: CASSLPSGQGARYEQYF
DNA: TGTGCCAGCAGTTTACCTTCTGGACAGGGGGCTAGGTACGAGCAGTACTTC

J: TRBJ2-1
V: TRBV3-1/TRBV3-2
D: TRBD2
size: NA
CDR3: CASSQSELAGDEQFF
DNA: TGTGCCAGCAGCCAGTCAGAACTAGCGGGAGATGAGCAGTTCTTC

J: TRBJ2-2
V: TRBV28
D: NA
size: NA
CDR3: CASNPSLGELFF
DNA: TGTGCCAGCAACCCGAGTCTCGGGGAGCTGTTTTTT

J: TRBJ2-7
V: TRBV27
D: TRBD2
size: NA
CDR3: CASSLRDYPYEQYF
DNA: TGTGCCAGCAGTTTACGGGACTACCCTTACGAGCAGTACTTC

J: TRBJ2-2
V: TRBV12-5
D: TRBD1
size: NA
CDR3: CASGLPQGAPNTGELFF
DNA: TGTGCTAGTGGTTTGCCACAGGGGGCCCCGAACACCGGGGAGCTGTTTTTT

J: TRBJ2-7
V: TRBV6-4
D: TRBD2
size: NA
CDR3: CASSPSTGTSGNREQYF
DNA: TGTGCCAGCAGTCCTTCAACCGGGACTAGCGGGAATCGCGAGCAGTACTTC

J: TRBJ2-1
V: TRBV27
D: TRBD2
size: NA
CDR3: CASSFGLAGGSSYNEQFF
DNA: TGTGCCAGCAGTTTTGGGCTAGCGGGAGGCAGCTCCTACAATGAGCAGTTCTTC

J: TRBJ2-1
V: TRBV4-1
D: TRBD1
size: NA
CDR3: CASSQAPGQIYNEQFF
DNA: TGCGCCAGCAGCCAAGCACCGGGACAGATATACAATGAGCAGTTCTTC

J: TRBJ2-3
V: TRBV7-6
D: NA
size: once
CDR3: CASSRGPGVTDTQYF
DNA: TGTGCCAGCAGCCGCGGGCCGGGAGTCACAGATACGCAGTATTTT

J: TRBJ2-1
V: TRBV3-1/TRBV3-2
D: NA
size: NA
CDR3: CASTRSGAKYNEQFF
DNA: TGTGCCAGCACCCGGTCCGGAGCTAAGTACAATGAGCAGTTCTTC

J: TRBJ2-1
V: TRBV4-1
D: TRBD2
size: NA
CDR3: CASSQGLAGERQFF
DNA: TGCGCCAGCAGCCAGGGACTAGCGGGAGAGAGGCAGTTCTTC

J: TRBJ2-7
V: TRBV28
D: TRBD1
size: NA
CDR3: CASSRDREGPYEQYF
DNA: TGTGCCAGCAGCCGGGACAGGGAAGGGCCCTACGAGCAGTACTTC

J: TRBJ2-1
V: TRBV4-1
D: TRBD2
size: NA
CDR3: CASSLPGGDIMRNEQFF
DNA: TGCGCCAGCAGCCTCCCCGGGGGGGACATCATGCGCAATGAGCAGTTCTTC

J: TRBJ1-2
V: TRBV27
D: NA
size: NA
CDR3: CASSAGVSGYYGYTF
DNA: TGTGCCAGCAGTGCCGGGGTTTCCGGATACTATGGCTACACCTTC